This TCR beta chain originates from a study of cytomegalovirus exposure and HLA in healthy donors. Study findings and constraints: Later analysis associated a missense DCLRE1C variant with TCR beta V- and J-gene trimming. Sequence variants that were highly shared formed a cluster that was likely a sequencing artifact.

The CDR3 runs to 15 residues. The V gene lost 6 bases and the J gene lost 5 bases, with 19 bases spanning the gap. Germline V CDR1 and CDR2: MNHEY, SVGAGI. PCR used 60 Vbeta primers and 13 Jbeta primers. Methods used by the authors: Per a later analysis, the number of unique TCR beta chains was around 80 million, of which 9 million to 12 million were shared. Libraries were prepared by immunoSEQ multiplex PCR; TCRdb keeps only in-frame clonotypes and omits some of them. V, J and clone size are those of that table, while D and trimming were read from the DNA. The table has fewer than 95,000 clones, roughly 63% seen once. With regard to this clone: Antigen unknown.

V and J are TRBV6-5 and TRBJ2-5; maybe TRBD2 (6 bases). Material for sequencing was PBMCs. This TCR was sampled from a woman aged 45 to 65 in good health and CMV-seropositive. CDR3 loop: CASRGRRGGGETQYF. The DNA of the CDR3 is TGTGCCAGCAGGGGCCGGAGGGGAGGCGGGGAGACCCAGTACTTC.